Following are 9 T cell receptor beta chains from one sample sequenced in a study of blood T cell repertoires in COVID-19. The protocol was immunoSEQ multiplex PCR, while the TCRdb copy is restricted to in-frame clones and leaves out a portion. The sample lists some 140,000 clones; about 79% were seen once. Material: peripheral blood. These receptors all stem from a woman at least 80 years old with acute or convalescent COVID-19.

The chain has TRBV9 and TRBJ2-2, with 10 nucleotides matching TRBD2. This CDR3 contains 16 residues. Germline CDR1 SGDLS, CDR2 YYNGEE. The trim removed 4 bases at V and 6 bases at J, leaving 9 bases unmatched. The CDR3 is CASSLLAGDVPGELFF. In nucleotides, the CDR3 is TGTGCCAGCAGCCTCCTAGCGGGGGATGTTCCCGGGGAGCTGTTTTTT.

V and J are TRBV2 and TRBJ2-2; TRBD2 aligns across 8 bases. CDR3 size: 16 residues. The J segment lost 4 bases and the V segment lost 7 bases, leaving 11 bases of the junction unmatched. Germline V CDR1 and CDR2: SNHLY, FYNNEI. The chain's CDR3 is CASKSRSSGVTGELFF. The CDR3 DNA follows: TGTGCCAGCAAGAGCCGAAGTAGCGGGGTCACCGGGGAGCTGTTTTTT.

The V gene is TRBV27, the J gene TRBJ2-5; TRBD1 matches at 7 bases. CDR1 is MNHEY and CDR2 is SMNVEV in the germline V gene (reference sequence). The CDR3 extends over 14 amino acids. Trimming cost V 5 bases and J 5 bases; bases outside gene matches: 8. CDR3 nucleotide sequence: TGTGCCAGCAGTCCCGGGACAGTCATTGAGACCCAGTACTTC. Translating it yields CASSPGTVIETQYF.

The J gene is TRBJ2-1, the V gene TRBV5-6, with D possibly TRBD2 on 5 matching bases. The V end lost 4 bases, the J end lost 0 bases, and 14 bases lay between the germline ends. This CDR3 comprises 16 residues. The germline V gene has CDR1 SGHDT and CDR2 YYEEEE. The CDR3 spells CASSPGKGYSYNEQFF. The CDR3 coding sequence is TGTGCCAGCAGCCCCGGGAAGGGTTACTCCTACAATGAGCAGTTCTTC.

The rearrangement links TRBV4-1 to TRBJ1-2; a possible D gene is TRBD1 (6 bases). The CDR3 runs to 14 residues. Looked up from germline, CDR1 is MGHRA and CDR2 is YSYEKL. V shed 3 bases and J shed 2 bases, with 10 bases lying between them. The CDR3 sequence is CASSHVRGNYGYTF. The CDR3, as DNA: TGCGCCAGCAGCCACGTCAGGGGAAACTATGGCTACACCTTC.

The rearrangement uses TRBV7-9 and TRBJ1-4, with 7 bases matching TRBD1. This CDR3 has 15 residues. Germline V lookup: CDR1 SEHNR, CDR2 FQNEAQ (reference sequence). V lost 5 bases, J lost 7 bases, and 10 bases stayed unmatched. The CDR3 is CASSHNRGVFEKLFF. In DNA form, the CDR3 reads TGTGCCAGCAGCCATAACAGGGGCGTTTTTGAAAAACTGTTTTTT.

This clone was observed a handful of times. This chain joins TRBV3-1 (or the pseudogene TRBV3-2) and TRBJ1-1, with 10 bases that match TRBD1. V gave up 7 bases and J gave up 10 bases; unmatched junction bases: 6. The germline CDR1 and CDR2 sequences are LGHDT and YNNKEL (reference sequence). The CDR3 is made up of 12 amino acids. The chain's CDR3 is CASTRQGAGAFF. DNA of the CDR3: TGTGCCAGCACCCGACAGGGGGCGGGAGCTTTCTTT.

The gene calls are TRBV14 and TRBJ1-2; 8 nucleotides match TRBD1. CDR1 and CDR2 from the germline V gene are SGHDN and FVKESK. The CDR3 totals 15 residues. Trimming took 0 bases from V and 8 from J; bases not matched to a gene: 8. CDR3 protein: CASSQDTGGVWGYTF. CDR3 bases: TGTGCCAGCAGCCAAGATACAGGGGGAGTCTGGGGCTACACCTTC.

This chain joins TRBV7-3 and TRBJ1-2; TRBD1 matches 7 bases. The ends lost 2 bases at V and 8 bases at J; junction bases unmatched: 5. The CDR3 has 13 residues. Germline V gene sequence: CDR1 SGHTA, CDR2 FQGTGA. This chain's CDR3 is CASSLPTGIGYTF. In DNA, the CDR3 is TGTGCCAGCAGCTTACCGACAGGGATCGGCTACACCTTC.